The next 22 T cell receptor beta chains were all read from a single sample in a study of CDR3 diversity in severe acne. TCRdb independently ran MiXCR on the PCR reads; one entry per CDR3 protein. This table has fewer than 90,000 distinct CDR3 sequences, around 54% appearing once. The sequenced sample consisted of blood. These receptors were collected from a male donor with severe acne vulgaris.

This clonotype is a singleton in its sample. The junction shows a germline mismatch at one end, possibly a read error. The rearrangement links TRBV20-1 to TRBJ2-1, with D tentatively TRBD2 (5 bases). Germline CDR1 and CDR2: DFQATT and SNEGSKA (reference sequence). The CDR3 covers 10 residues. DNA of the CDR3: TGCAGTCCTAGCTTCAATGAGCAGTTCTTC. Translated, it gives CSPSFNEQFF.

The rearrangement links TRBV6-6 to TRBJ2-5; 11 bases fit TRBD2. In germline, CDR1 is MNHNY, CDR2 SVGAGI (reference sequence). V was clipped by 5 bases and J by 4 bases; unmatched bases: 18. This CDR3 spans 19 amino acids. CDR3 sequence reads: CASSEAAGTSGGGLETQYF. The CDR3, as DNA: TGTGCCAGCAGTGAAGCCGCAGGGACTAGCGGAGGAGGGTTAGAGACCCAGTACTTC.

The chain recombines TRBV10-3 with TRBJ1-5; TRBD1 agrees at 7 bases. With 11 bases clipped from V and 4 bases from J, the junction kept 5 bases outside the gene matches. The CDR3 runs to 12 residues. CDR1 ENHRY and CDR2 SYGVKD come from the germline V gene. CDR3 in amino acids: CAVQGWNQPQHF. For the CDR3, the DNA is TGTGCCGTACAGGGGTGGAATCAGCCCCAGCATTTT.

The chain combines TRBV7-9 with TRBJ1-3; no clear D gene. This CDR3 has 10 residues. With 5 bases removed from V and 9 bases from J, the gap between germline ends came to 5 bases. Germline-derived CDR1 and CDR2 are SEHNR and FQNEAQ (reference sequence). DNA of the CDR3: TGTGCCAGCAGCCTCTCCACCATATATTTT. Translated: CASSLSTIYF. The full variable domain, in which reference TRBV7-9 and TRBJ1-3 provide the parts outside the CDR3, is DTGVSQNPRHKITKRGQNVTFRCDPISEHNRLYWYRQTLGQGPEFLTYFQNEAQLEKSRLLSDRFSAERPKGSFSTLEIQRTEQGDSAMYLCASSLSTIYFGEGSWLTVV.

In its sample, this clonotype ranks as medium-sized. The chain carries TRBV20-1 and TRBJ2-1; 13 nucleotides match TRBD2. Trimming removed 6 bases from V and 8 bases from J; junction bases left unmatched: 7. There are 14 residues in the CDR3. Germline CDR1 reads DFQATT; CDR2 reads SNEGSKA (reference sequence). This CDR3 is CSAKGLAGTHEQFF. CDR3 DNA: TGCAGTGCCAAGGGACTAGCGGGAACGCATGAGCAGTTCTTC.

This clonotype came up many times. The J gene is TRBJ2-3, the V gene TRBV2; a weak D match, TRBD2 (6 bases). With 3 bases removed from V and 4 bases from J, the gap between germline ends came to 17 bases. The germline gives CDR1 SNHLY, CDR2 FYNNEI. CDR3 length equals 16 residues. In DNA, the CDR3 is TGTGCCAGCAGTGACCCGACTCTAGGGGAGGCAGATACGCAGTATTTT. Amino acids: CASSDPTLGEADTQYF. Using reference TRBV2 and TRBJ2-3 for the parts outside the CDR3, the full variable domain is EPEVTQTPSHQVTQMGQEVILRCVPISNHLYFYWYRQILGQKVEFLVSFYNNEISEKSEIFDDQFSVERPDGSNFTLKIRSTKLEDSAMYFCASSDPTLGEADTQYFGPGTRLTVL.

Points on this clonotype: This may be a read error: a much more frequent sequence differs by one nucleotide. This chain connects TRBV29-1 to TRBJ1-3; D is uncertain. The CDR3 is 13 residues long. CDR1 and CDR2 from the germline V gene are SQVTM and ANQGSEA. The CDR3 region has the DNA TGCAGCGCAACAGCATTCTCTGGAAACACCGTATATTTT. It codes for CSATAFSGNTVYF. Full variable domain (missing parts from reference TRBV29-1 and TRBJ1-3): SAVISQKPSRDICQRGTSLTIQCQVDSQVTMMFWYRQQPGQSLTLIATANQGSEATYESGFVIDKFPISRPNLTFSTLTVSNMSPEDSSIYLCSATAFSGNTVYFGEGSWLTVV.

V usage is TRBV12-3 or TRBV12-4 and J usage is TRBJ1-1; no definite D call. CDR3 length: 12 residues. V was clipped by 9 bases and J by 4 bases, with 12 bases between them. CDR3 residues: CASMTETTEAFF. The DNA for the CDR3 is TGTGCCAGTATGACCGAGACCACTGAAGCTTTCTTT.

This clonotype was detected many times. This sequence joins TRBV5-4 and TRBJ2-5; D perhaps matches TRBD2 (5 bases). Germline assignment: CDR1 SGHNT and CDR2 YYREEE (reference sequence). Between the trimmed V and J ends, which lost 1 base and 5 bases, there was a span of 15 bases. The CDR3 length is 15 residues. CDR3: CASSLRGEGRETQYF. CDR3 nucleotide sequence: TGTGCCAGCAGCTTGAGAGGAGAGGGTAGGGAGACCCAGTACTTC.

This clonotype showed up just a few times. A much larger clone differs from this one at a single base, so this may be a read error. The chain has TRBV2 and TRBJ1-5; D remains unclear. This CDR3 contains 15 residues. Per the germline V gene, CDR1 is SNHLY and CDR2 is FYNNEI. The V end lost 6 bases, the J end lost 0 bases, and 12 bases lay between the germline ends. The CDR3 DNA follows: TGTGCCAGCAGAGCCGAACAGAATAGCAATCAGCCCCAGCATTTT. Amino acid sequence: CASRAEQNSNQPQHF.

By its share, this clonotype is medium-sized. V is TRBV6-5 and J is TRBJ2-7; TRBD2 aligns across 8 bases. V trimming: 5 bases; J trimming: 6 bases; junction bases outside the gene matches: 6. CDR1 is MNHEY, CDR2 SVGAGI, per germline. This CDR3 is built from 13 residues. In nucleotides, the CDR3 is TGTGCCAGCAGTAAAGCGGGAGTGCGCGAGCAGTACTTC. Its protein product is CASSKAGVREQYF.

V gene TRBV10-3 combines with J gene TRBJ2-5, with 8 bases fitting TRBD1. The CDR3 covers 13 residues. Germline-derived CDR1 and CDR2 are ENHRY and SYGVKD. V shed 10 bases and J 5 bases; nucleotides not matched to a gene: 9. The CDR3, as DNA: TGTGCCAGCCATGCAGGGGGCGGTGAGACCCAGTACTTC. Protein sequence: CASHAGGGETQYF.

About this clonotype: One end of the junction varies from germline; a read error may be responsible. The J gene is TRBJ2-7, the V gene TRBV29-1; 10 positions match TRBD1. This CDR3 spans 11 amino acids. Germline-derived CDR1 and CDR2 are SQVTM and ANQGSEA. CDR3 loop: CGVGTGVEQYF. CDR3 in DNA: TGCGGCGTAGGGACAGGGGTCGAGCAGTACTTC.

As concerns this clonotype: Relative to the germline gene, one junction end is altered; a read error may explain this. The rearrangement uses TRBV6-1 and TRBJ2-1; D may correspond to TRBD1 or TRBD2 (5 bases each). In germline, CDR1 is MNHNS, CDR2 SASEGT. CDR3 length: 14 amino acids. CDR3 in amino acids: CASSELRGDNEQSF. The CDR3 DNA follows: TGTGCCAGCAGTGAGCTCCGAGGGGATAATGAGCAGTCCTTC.

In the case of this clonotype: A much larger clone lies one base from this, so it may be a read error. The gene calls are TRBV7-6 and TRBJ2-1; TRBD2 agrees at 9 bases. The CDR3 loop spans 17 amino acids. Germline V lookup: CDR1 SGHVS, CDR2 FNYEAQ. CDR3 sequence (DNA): TGTGCCAGCGGCTTAAACAGCGGGAGGAGCCGTTACAATGAGCAGTTCTTC. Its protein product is CASGLNSGRSRYNEQFF.

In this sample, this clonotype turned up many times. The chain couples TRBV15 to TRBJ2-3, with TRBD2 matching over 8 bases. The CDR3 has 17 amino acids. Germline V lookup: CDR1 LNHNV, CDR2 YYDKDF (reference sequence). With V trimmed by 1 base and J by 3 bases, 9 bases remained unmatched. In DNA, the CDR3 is TGTGCCACCAGCAGAGTACTAGCGGAGATCGGGACAGATACGCAGTATTTT. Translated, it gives CATSRVLAEIGTDTQYF.

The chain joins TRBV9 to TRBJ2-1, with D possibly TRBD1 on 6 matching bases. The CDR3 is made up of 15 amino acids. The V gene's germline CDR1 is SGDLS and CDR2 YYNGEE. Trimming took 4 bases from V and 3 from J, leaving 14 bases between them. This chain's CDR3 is CASSPEDSYYNEQFF. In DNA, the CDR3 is TGTGCCAGCAGCCCCGAGGACAGTTACTACAATGAGCAGTTCTTC.

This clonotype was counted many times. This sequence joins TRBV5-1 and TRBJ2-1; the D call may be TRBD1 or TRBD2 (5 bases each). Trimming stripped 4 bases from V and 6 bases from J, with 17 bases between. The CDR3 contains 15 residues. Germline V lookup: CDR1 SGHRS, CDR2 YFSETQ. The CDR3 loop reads CASSLPRDHLNEQFF. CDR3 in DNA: TGCGCCAGCAGCCTCCCCCGGGACCACCTCAATGAGCAGTTCTTC.

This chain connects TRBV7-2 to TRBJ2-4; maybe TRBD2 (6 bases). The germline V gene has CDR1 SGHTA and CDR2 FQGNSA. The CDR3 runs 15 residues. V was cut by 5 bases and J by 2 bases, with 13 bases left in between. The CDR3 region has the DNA TGTGCCAGCAGCCTCGGTGGGGGGACCAAAAACATTCAGTACTTC. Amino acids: CASSLGGGTKNIQYF.

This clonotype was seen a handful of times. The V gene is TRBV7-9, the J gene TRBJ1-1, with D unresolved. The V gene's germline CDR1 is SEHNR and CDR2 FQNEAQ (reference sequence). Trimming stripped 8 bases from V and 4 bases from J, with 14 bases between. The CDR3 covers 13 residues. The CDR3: CASRGLRSTEAFF. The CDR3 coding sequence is TGTGCCAGCCGGGGTTTAAGGTCCACTGAAGCTTTCTTT.

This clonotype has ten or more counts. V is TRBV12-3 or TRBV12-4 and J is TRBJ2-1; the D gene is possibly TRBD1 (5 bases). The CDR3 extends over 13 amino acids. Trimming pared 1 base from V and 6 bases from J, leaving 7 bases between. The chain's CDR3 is CASSLGQSNEQFF. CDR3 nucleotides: TGTGCCAGCAGTTTAGGACAGTCCAATGAGCAGTTCTTC.

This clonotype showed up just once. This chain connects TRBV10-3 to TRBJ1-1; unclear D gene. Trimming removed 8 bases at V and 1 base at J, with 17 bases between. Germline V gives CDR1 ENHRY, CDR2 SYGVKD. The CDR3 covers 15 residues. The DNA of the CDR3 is TGTGCCATCGCGGACGCTTCCCTGGGGAACACTGAAGCTTTCTTT. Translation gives CAIADASLGNTEAFF.